The 18 T cell receptor beta chains below were found in one sample sequenced in a study of human T cells and chemical hapten exposure. TCRdb reprocessed the RACE reads via MiXCR and lists one record per CDR3 protein. The table has about 85,000 distinct CDR3 sequences, around a tenth seen once. Described time point: patch test 2, 6 weeks after DPC sensitization. Treatment: therapeutic diphenylcyclopropenone sensitization with weekly scalp DPC. This material consisted of whole blood, taken in connection with sensitization to the hapten diphenylcyclopropenone (DPC). The receptors were sampled from a young man with alopecia areata. Some clones in this sample may be carry-over from other donors' samples.

This clonotype came up many times. The chain is built from TRBV11-2 and TRBJ2-1; D gene unclear. This CDR3 contains 14 residues. Germline V gives CDR1 SGHAT, CDR2 FQNNGV. Trimming stripped 1 base from V and 9 bases from J, with 13 bases between. The CDR3 region is CASSLAPGFGEQFF. The CDR3, as DNA: TGTGCCAGCAGCTTAGCGCCAGGTTTTGGTGAGCAGTTCTTC. Complete variable domain (other parts from reference TRBV11-2 and TRBJ2-1): EAGVAQSPRYKIIEKRQSVAFWCNPISGHATLYWYQQILGQGPKLLIQFQNNGVVDDSQLPKDRFSAERLKGVDSTLKIQPAKLEDSAVYLCASSLAPGFGEQFFGPGTRLTVL.

This clonotype came up many times. The chain employs TRBV7-3 and TRBJ2-1; the D gene is possibly TRBD2 (7 bases). The CDR3 loop spans 15 amino acids. The germline V gene has CDR1 SGHTA and CDR2 FQGTGA. With 5 bases removed from V and 7 bases from J, the gap between germline ends came to 18 bases. For the CDR3, the DNA is TGTGCCAGCAGCCCAGTACAGGGAGGGGGTAATGAGCAGTTCTTC. Its protein is CASSPVQGGGNEQFF.

The rearrangement uses TRBV9 and TRBJ1-4; the D is unclear. CDR3 size: 14 residues. V lost 0 bases and J 8 bases, leaving 11 bases between the germline ends. Germline values: CDR1 SGDLS, CDR2 YYNGEE. CDR3 DNA sequence: TGTGCCAGCAGCGTAGGGCAGATGGGGGAAAAACTGTTTTTT. This codes for CASSVGQMGEKLFF.

The sample holds many counts of this clonotype. J is TRBJ1-6 and V is TRBV3-1, with 8 bases fitting TRBD1. The CDR3 sequence is 16 residues long. The V segment lost 2 bases and the J segment 10 bases; nucleotides outside the gene matches: 10. Germline CDR1 LGHDT, CDR2 YNNKEL (reference sequence). CDR3 residues: CASSQPRTGIDSPLHF. The DNA for the CDR3 is TGTGCCAGCAGCCAACCTCGGACAGGGATAGACTCACCCCTCCACTTT.

The rearrangement links TRBV20-1 to TRBJ1-1, with TRBD1 matching over 8 bases. Germline CDR1 is DFQATT and CDR2 is SNEGSKA (reference sequence). Trimming at V came to 6 bases and at J to 11 bases, leaving 17 bases not matched to a gene. The CDR3 contains 14 residues. Here the CDR3 reads CSAHLNPGQGQAFF. The CDR3 coding sequence is TGCAGTGCCCACCTCAACCCCGGACAGGGTCAGGCTTTCTTT.

The V and J genes are TRBV7-3 and TRBJ1-4, with D possibly being TRBD1 (6 bases). Germline V gene data show CDR1 as SGHTA and CDR2 as FQGTGA. V was shortened by 0 bases and J by 5 bases, with 10 bases between the two germline ends. CDR3 length equals 15 residues. CDR3 nucleotides: TGTGCCAGCAGCTTAACCGGGGGCTGGAATGAAAAACTGTTTTTT. This encodes CASSLTGGWNEKLFF.

This clonotype was recorded at least ten times. The genes are TRBV2 and TRBJ1-1; D unclear. CDR3 size: 13 residues. Germline values: CDR1 SNHLY, CDR2 FYNNEI. With 2 bases removed from V and 4 bases from J, the gap between germline ends came to 8 bases. CDR3 coding DNA: TGTGCCAGCAGTGAAATTGGTTTCACTGAAGCTTTCTTT. Translating it yields CASSEIGFTEAFF. Together with reference TRBV2 and TRBJ1-1, the CDR3 gives the full variable domain: EPEVTQTPSHQVTQMGQEVILRCVPISNHLYFYWYRQILGQKVEFLVSFYNNEISEKSEIFDDQFSVERPDGSNFTLKIRSTKLEDSAMYFCASSEIGFTEAFFGQGTRLTVV.

A note on this clonotype: This clone may be a read error of a much larger clone one base away. The chain combines TRBV6-2 or TRBV6-3 with TRBJ2-1, with 9 bases identical to TRBD2. The CDR3 totals 16 residues. The junction had 12 bases not matched to a gene; V was cut back by 0 bases and J by 12 bases. Germline CDR1 reads MNHEY; CDR2 reads SVGEGT. Here the CDR3 reads CASSYSRRGGPPAQFF. CDR3 bases: TGTGCCAGCAGTTACTCGAGGCGGGGGGGCCCTCCAGCGCAGTTCTTC.

The V and J genes are TRBV10-3 and TRBJ2-3; D unresolved. The CDR3 contains 12 residues. Looked up from germline, CDR1 is ENHRY and CDR2 is SYGVKD. The V end was cut by 3 bases, the J end by 8 bases, with 9 bases between. The CDR3: CAISDGIATQYF. The CDR3 DNA follows: TGTGCCATCAGTGATGGGATTGCTACGCAGTATTTT.

This clonotype has a handful of counts. The rearrangement uses TRBV12-2 and TRBJ1-2; TRBD1, as called in the table, went unchecked against the DNA. TRBV12-2 constitutes a pseudogene. The CDR3 is 14 amino acids. The CDR3 DNA reads as TGTGCAAGTCGCTTAATTATGGGACATGGCGGCTACACCTTC. Amino acid sequence: CASRLIMGHGGYTF.

Details on this clonotype: The junction departs from the called germline gene at one end, perhaps through a read error. The V and J genes are TRBV10-2 and TRBJ1-2; D not certain. The CDR3 runs 11 residues. Germline V lookup: CDR1 WSHSY, CDR2 SAAADI. In DNA, the CDR3 is TGCGCCAGCAGGGAGTTCTATGGCTACACCTTC. It yields the protein CASREFYGYTF.

This clonotype was detected many times. The chain joins TRBV7-2 to TRBJ2-1; D is unclear. V lost 2 bases to trimming and J lost 5 bases, with 7 bases between them. Germline-derived CDR1 and CDR2 are SGHTA and FQGNSA. CDR3 size: 13 residues. CDR3 nucleotides: TGTGCCAGCAGCTTAACAGATGACAATGAGCAGTTCTTC. It encodes CASSLTDDNEQFF. Drawing the rest from reference TRBV7-2 and TRBJ2-1, the complete variable domain is GAGVSQSPSNKVTEKGKDVELRCDPISGHTALYWYRQSLGQGLEFLIYFQGNSAPDKSGLPSDRFSAERTGGSVSTLTIQRTQQEDSAVYLCASSLTDDNEQFFGPGTRLTVL.

In nucleotides, the CDR3 is TGCAGTGCTCCACAGGCAAGTGGCAATCAGCCCCAGCATTTT. It is translated as CSAPQASGNQPQHF. The rearrangement uses TRBV20-1 and TRBJ1-5; TRBD1 is a possible D gene (5 bases). Germline V gene sequence: CDR1 DFQATT, CDR2 SNEGSKA (reference sequence). Trimming pared 5 bases from V and 2 bases from J, leaving 13 bases between. The CDR3 totals 14 residues.

The rearrangement links TRBV2 to TRBJ2-7; D uncertain. Germline values: CDR1 SNHLY, CDR2 FYNNEI. Trimming took off 7 bases at V and 2 bases at J, with 6 bases between the two ends. The CDR3 runs 11 residues. The CDR3 reads CASTVTYEQYF. CDR3 DNA: TGTGCCAGCACTGTAACCTACGAGCAGTACTTC. The whole variable domain, filled in from reference TRBV2 and TRBJ2-7, reads EPEVTQTPSHQVTQMGQEVILRCVPISNHLYFYWYRQILGQKVEFLVSFYNNEISEKSEIFDDQFSVERPDGSNFTLKIRSTKLEDSAMYFCASTVTYEQYFGPGTRLTVT.

This clonotype turned up a few times. J is TRBJ2-1 and V is TRBV7-6, with a weak D call TRBD2 (6 bases). Germline V lookup: CDR1 SGHVS, CDR2 FNYEAQ. Trimming took 5 bases from V and 4 from J, leaving 15 bases between them. The length of the CDR3 is 15 residues. CDR3 bases: TGTGCCAGCAGCCCAGGCGGGGTTTTGTACAATGAGCAGTTCTTC. Translation: CASSPGGVLYNEQFF.

This clonotype came up a few times. The rearrangement uses TRBV9 and TRBJ1-1; D is unclear. This CDR3 spans 14 amino acids. Trimming left V 6 bases short and J 2 bases short, with 14 bases between. Germline V gives CDR1 SGDLS, CDR2 YYNGEE. The chain's CDR3 is CASTPAGGNTEAFF. The CDR3 nucleotides are TGTGCCAGCACCCCCGCCGGCGGTAACACTGAAGCTTTCTTT.

This clonotype appeared a few times. The chain uses TRBV7-6 and TRBJ1-1; D possibly corresponds to TRBD1 (5 bases). Trimming removed 5 bases from V and 3 bases from J, with 22 bases in between. The CDR3 loop spans 17 amino acids. The germline V gene encodes CDR1 SGHVS and CDR2 FNYEAQ. DNA for the CDR3: TGTGCCAGCAGCCCAGACCAGACCTTTACAGGTTACACTGAAGCTTTCTTT. Amino acids: CASSPDQTFTGYTEAFF.

This clonotype was recorded a few times. The chain combines TRBV28 with TRBJ2-5; D uncertain. The CDR3 contains 12 residues. V gave up 6 bases and J gave up 4 bases, with 9 bases separating them. Germline-derived CDR1 and CDR2 are MDHEN and SYDVKM. CDR3 amino acids: CASRIGRETQYF. In DNA, the CDR3 is TGTGCCAGCAGGATTGGGCGAGAGACCCAGTACTTC.